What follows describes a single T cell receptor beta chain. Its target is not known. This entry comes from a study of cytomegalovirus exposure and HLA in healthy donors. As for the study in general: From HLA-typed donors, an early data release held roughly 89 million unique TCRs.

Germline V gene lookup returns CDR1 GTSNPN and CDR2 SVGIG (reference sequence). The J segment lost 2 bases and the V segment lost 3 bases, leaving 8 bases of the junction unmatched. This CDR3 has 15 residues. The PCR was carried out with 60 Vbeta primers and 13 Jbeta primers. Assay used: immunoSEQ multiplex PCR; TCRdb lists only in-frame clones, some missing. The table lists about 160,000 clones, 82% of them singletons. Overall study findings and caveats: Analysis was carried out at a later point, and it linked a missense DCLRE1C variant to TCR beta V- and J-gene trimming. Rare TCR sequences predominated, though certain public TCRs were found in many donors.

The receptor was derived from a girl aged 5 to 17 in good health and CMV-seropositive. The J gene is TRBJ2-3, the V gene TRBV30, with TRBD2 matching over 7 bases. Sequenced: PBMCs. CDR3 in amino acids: CAWRGKREVTDTQYF. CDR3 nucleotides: TGTGCCTGGAGGGGGAAGCGGGAAGTCACAGATACGCAGTATTTT.